Sequencing of this T cell receptor beta chain was carried out in a study of control samples from healthy donors and cancer patients. The repertoire was sequenced with immunoSEQ multiplex PCR; TCRdb's copy has only in-frame clones and lacks some. Of about 180,000 clones in the sample, approximately 94% were seen once. Trimming took off 10 bases at V and 10 bases at J, with 22 bases between the two ends. Germline V gene data show CDR1 as LNHDA and CDR2 as SQIVND (reference sequence). This CDR3 is built from 14 residues. The chain joins TRBV19 to TRBJ1-4; the D gene is possibly TRBD1 (6 bases). The sequenced material came from blood. The sequence was obtained from a man aged 30 to 39 in good health. The CDR3 nucleotides read TGTGCCACAAGGAGGCAGGGGAGCGTTGGAAAACTGTTTTTT. It specifies CATRRQGSVGKLFF.